One sample yielded the 13 T cell receptor beta chains listed below, sequenced in a study of blood T cell repertoires in COVID-19. Produced via immunoSEQ multiplex PCR; TCRdb's table is partial and in-frame only. The repertoire holds 110,000 to 150,000 clones, with approximately 78% as singletons. The sample consisted of PBMCs or T cells enriched from blood (not recorded which). The source of these receptors is a woman between 50 and 59 years old who had recovered from COVID-19.

The J gene is TRBJ2-3, the V gene TRBV13; possible D gene TRBD2, 5 bases. Germline CDR1 is PRHDT and CDR2 is FYEKMQ (reference sequence). V lost 8 bases and J lost 3, with 12 bases in between. This CDR3 contains 13 residues. The CDR3, as DNA: TGTGCCAGCCGTGCCCAGCGGACAGATACGCAGTATTTT. Protein: CASRAQRTDTQYF.

A single count supports this clone. The chain employs TRBV7-9 and TRBJ1-6, with 8 bases fitting TRBD1. With V trimmed by 5 bases and J by 7 bases, 7 bases remained unmatched. Germline V gene lookup returns CDR1 SEHNR and CDR2 FQNEAQ (reference sequence). CDR3 length: 15 residues. The CDR3 region has the DNA TGTGCCAGCAGCCCCAGACAGGGGTTAAATTCACCCCTCCACTTT. Protein product: CASSPRQGLNSPLHF.

The V and J genes are TRBV19 and TRBJ1-4; D not resolved. This CDR3 is 16 amino acids long. V dropped 6 bases and J dropped 5 bases, with 19 bases sitting between them. Germline assignment: CDR1 LNHDA and CDR2 SQIVND (reference sequence). The DNA of the CDR3 is TGTGCCAGTAGCCGGGGAGTAGGTTATGGGAATGAAAAACTGTTTTTT. Translation gives CASSRGVGYGNEKLFF.

The V gene is TRBV29-1, the J gene TRBJ1-1; D is uncertain. The germline gives CDR1 SQVTM, CDR2 ANQGSEA. The CDR3 is 10 residues long. Trimming shortened V by 7 bases and J by 7 bases, and 10 bases separated the two germline ends. CDR3 protein: CSGGQDEAFF. CDR3 DNA: TGCAGCGGAGGCCAAGATGAAGCTTTCTTT.

J is TRBJ1-1 and V is TRBV6-5; 9 bases are a match to TRBD1. The CDR3 is 13 amino acids. Per germline, CDR1 MNHEY and CDR2 SVGAGI. J lost 4 bases, V lost 6 bases, and 3 bases had no gene match. CDR3 sequence (DNA): TGTGCCAGCAGGCTGACAGGGGGCACTGAAGCTTTCTTT. This encodes CASRLTGGTEAFF.

V gene TRBV29-1 combines with J gene TRBJ1-1; 7 bases align to TRBD1. The junction had 10 bases not matched to a gene; V was cut back by 0 bases and J by 3 bases. CDR1 is SQVTM, CDR2 ANQGSEA, per germline. The length of the CDR3 is 16 residues. CDR3 sequence: CSVEEQGRPQYTEAFF. The DNA for the CDR3 is TGCAGCGTTGAAGAACAGGGGCGCCCACAGTACACTGAAGCTTTCTTT.

V gene TRBV29-1 combines with J gene TRBJ2-7; 7 nucleotides match TRBD1. The trim removed 4 bases at V and 5 bases at J, leaving 5 bases unmatched. This CDR3 contains 12 residues. Germline CDR1 SQVTM, CDR2 ANQGSEA. The CDR3 region is CSVGNRGNEQYF. CDR3 nucleotides: TGCAGCGTTGGTAACAGGGGAAACGAGCAGTACTTC.

The chain has TRBV12-5 and TRBJ1-2, with 9 positions matching TRBD1. J was trimmed by 7 bases and V by 5 bases; bases with no gene match: 5. Germline CDR1 reads LGHNT; CDR2 reads FRNRAP. CDR3 size: 13 residues. CDR3 in DNA: TGTGCTAGTGGTATACAGGGGGCGCGTGGCTACACCTTC. Its protein is CASGIQGARGYTF.

The chain uses TRBV28 and TRBJ1-6; a possible D gene is TRBD1 (5 bases). This CDR3 has 15 residues. Germline V gene data show CDR1 as MDHEN and CDR2 as SYDVKM. V was pared by 6 bases and J by 10 bases, with 19 bases between. In DNA, the CDR3 is TGTGCCAGCAGCTTAGGGGAGGGGAAGCGATCACCCCTCCACTTT. Translated: CASSLGEGKRSPLHF.

This clone was picked up one time. The chain recombines TRBV2 with TRBJ1-4; TRBD1 is a possible D gene (6 bases). This CDR3 has 13 residues. The V gene's germline CDR1 is SNHLY and CDR2 FYNNEI. V gave up 7 bases and J gave up 3 bases, with 9 bases separating them. CDR3 in amino acids: CASIRQANEKLFF. CDR3 bases: TGTGCCAGCATTAGACAGGCTAATGAAAAACTGTTTTTT.

This sequence joins TRBV7-9 and TRBJ2-5; tentative D call: TRBD2 (6 bases). CDR3 length: 15 residues. Germline CDR1 SEHNR, CDR2 FQNEAQ (reference sequence). Trimming removed 5 bases at V and 2 bases at J, with 15 bases between. The CDR3 DNA is TGTGCCAGCAGCCCCGGGAGCCGGCGACAAGAGACCCAGTACTTC. Its translation: CASSPGSRRQETQYF.

The V gene is TRBV10-3, the J gene TRBJ2-7; 8 positions match TRBD1. This CDR3 contains 15 residues. V was clipped by 2 bases and J by 5 bases; unmatched bases: 8. Germline values: CDR1 ENHRY, CDR2 SYGVKD. The CDR3 loop is CAISEGQGTGHEQYF. The CDR3 region has the DNA TGTGCCATCAGTGAGGGACAGGGAACGGGACACGAGCAGTACTTC.

V and J are TRBV2 and TRBJ1-4; D possibly corresponds to TRBD1 (6 bases). V lost 5 bases and J 7 bases, leaving 14 bases between the germline ends. The CDR3 runs to 14 residues. The germline V gene encodes CDR1 SNHLY and CDR2 FYNNEI. The CDR3 DNA sequence: TGTGCCAGCAGTCAAGACAGGCAAGGTGAAAAACTGTTTTTT. Its translation is CASSQDRQGEKLFF.